This entry describes one TCR beta chain. Its specificity is not known. This sample stems from a study of T cell responses to AZD1222 COVID-19 vaccine. Only in-frame clones appear in the TCRdb table, and some are missing; sequencing was by immunoSEQ multiplex PCR. The sample lists 95,000 or so clones; approximately 93% were seen once. Pooled samples include second doses given at about 4 or 12 weeks. The V gene's germline CDR1 is MNHEY and CDR2 SVGAGI. Trimming cost V 1 base and J 4 bases, with 7 bases left between them. The CDR3 is made up of 14 amino acids. Whole-study results and caveats: Nearly half of spike-specific TCRs reportedly go after variant regions that carry no mutations. Once two AZD1222 doses were given, Spike-specific TCR breadth and depth went up. Donors were mostly white British, more females; clonal diversity possibly underestimated.

This chain connects TRBV6-5 to TRBJ2-2; the D is unclear. The sequence was collected from an adult who received the AZD1222 COVID-19 vaccine. This sample comprised peripheral blood, obtained 28 days after the second AZD1222 dose. The CDR3 loop is CASSYWVSTGELFF. Written as DNA, the CDR3 is TGTGCCAGCAGTTACTGGGTCTCCACCGGGGAGCTGTTTTTT.